One T cell receptor (beta chain) is described in this entry. In the source study's methods: Amplifying reference gene primers gave estimates of nucleated cell counts. Data came from immunoSEQ multiplex PCR; TCRdb stores just in-frame clones and leaves some out. V and J calls and clone size are copied from that table; D and trimming were computed from the DNA. The sample records 200,000 to 300,000 clones, around 81% being singletons. This sample is part of a study of blood T cell repertoires in COVID-19. Study context: Sites in the United States, Italy and Spain provided acute and convalescent COVID-19 samples. Nucleic acid was either cDNA or gDNA, and it came from T cells, B-cell-depleted T cells, or PBMCs.

The receptor was derived from a man aged 30 to 39 who had recovered from COVID-19. Specimen: peripheral blood.

CDR3 sequence (DNA): TGTGCCAGCAGTTCTTGGGGAGGGGATGAAAAACTGTTTTTT. Translating gives CASSSWGGDEKLFF. This chain uses TRBV27 with TRBJ1-4, with a weak D call TRBD1 (5 bases). The V gene lost 4 bases and the J gene lost 6 bases, with 12 bases spanning the gap. CDR1 and CDR2 (germline): MNHEY, SMNVEV (reference sequence). CDR3 length equals 14 residues.